This is a list of T cell receptor beta chains from one sample in a study of cytomegalovirus exposure and HLA in healthy donors. The assay was immunoSEQ multiplex PCR, and TCRdb's table has in-frame clones only and misses some. The sample has approximately 110,000 clones; 75% to 85% are singletons. Input material: PBMCs. Receptors were obtained from a man aged 35-49 years in good health and CMV-seronegative. CDR3s include the opening cysteine and the closing phenylalanine or tryptophan. Fields, in order: J gene, D gene, V gene, clone size, CDR3 DNA, CDR3 protein. D genes are given only for firm matches. Only some rows state a clone size, as once, few, many or a class for expanded clones.

TRBJ2-5	NA	TRBV11-2	NA	TGTGCCAGCAGCTTATCACGGACGGACTACCAAGAGACCCAGTACTTC	CASSLSRTDYQETQYF
TRBJ2-2	NA	TRBV5-4	NA	TGTGCCAGCAGCTTCGACACGATGAACACCGGGGAGCTGTTTTTT	CASSFDTMNTGELFF
TRBJ2-5	NA	TRBV25-1	NA	TGTGCCAGCAGTGAAAGGACAGCACAAGAGACCCAGTACTTC	CASSERTAQETQYF
TRBJ2-6	TRBD1	TRBV5-5	NA	TGTGCCAGCAGCTTGAGTTTGGTGAGACAGGGGGCTTCTGGGGCCAACGTCCTGACTTTC	CASSLSLVRQGASGANVLTF
TRBJ1-1	TRBD1	TRBV5-4	NA	TGTGCCAGCAGCACTCCCGGGACAGGGGTTAGGGGCACTGAAGCTTTCTTT	CASSTPGTGVRGTEAFF
TRBJ2-5	NA	TRBV7-3	NA	TGTGCCAGCAGCCGGGGGGCCCTTGAGACCCAGTACTTC	CASSRGALETQYF
TRBJ2-5	NA	TRBV6-5	few	TGTGCCAGCAGTTACTCTGGTCAAGTGTCGCGAGAGACCCAGTACTTC	CASSYSGQVSRETQYF
TRBJ2-3	TRBD2	TRBV7-2	NA	TGTGCCAGCAGCTCCCTAGCGGGGGCCTGGGATACGCAGTATTTT	CASSSLAGAWDTQYF
TRBJ2-7	TRBD1	TRBV5-1	NA	TGCGCCAGCAGCTTAACAGGGGGCGTTTACGAGCAGTACTTC	CASSLTGGVYEQYF
TRBJ1-2	NA	TRBV28	NA	TGTGCCAGCAGTTTAAACAGGGCGGTCGACTATGGCTACACCTTC	CASSLNRAVDYGYTF
TRBJ1-3	TRBD1	TRBV7-9	NA	TGTGCCAGAGGGACAGGGATCGCTGGAAACACCATATATTTT	CARGTGIAGNTIYF
TRBJ2-3	TRBD1	TRBV6-1	NA	TGTGCCAGCAGTGGGGGACAGGGTCGCACAGATACGCAGTATTTT	CASSGGQGRTDTQYF
TRBJ2-2	TRBD1	TRBV6-1	NA	TGTGCCAGCAGTGGGGACAGGGGGCCGACCGGGGAGCTGTTTTTT	CASSGDRGPTGELFF
TRBJ2-2	TRBD1	TRBV7-9	once	TGTGCCAGCACGACCGGGACAGTTACCGGGGAGCTGTTTTTT	CASTTGTVTGELFF
TRBJ2-3	NA	TRBV27	NA	TGTGCCAGTAGGAGTTTCCCCCCGGGGGACCCCACAGATACGCAGTATTTT	CASRSFPPGDPTDTQYF
TRBJ1-6	NA	TRBV7-2	NA	TGTGCCAGCAGCTCCGGGAGTATTCCCCTCCACTTT	CASSSGSIPLHF
TRBJ1-1	NA	TRBV6-1	few	TGTGCCAGCAGTGCCCTAAGAGCTTTCTTT	CASSALRAFF
TRBJ2-5	TRBD2	TRBV20-1	NA	TGCAGTACTAGCGTTCAAGAGACCCAGTACTTC	CSTSVQETQYF
TRBJ2-3	TRBD2	TRBV28	NA	TGTGCCAGCAGTTCTCACAGACTAGCGGGGGGAGGCACAGATACGCAGTATTTT	CASSSHRLAGGGTDTQYF
TRBJ2-4	TRBD2	TRBV7-2	NA	TGTGCCAGCAGCTTAGGGGGAGGGTCTGGGTACATTCAGTACTTC	CASSLGGGSGYIQYF
TRBJ2-2	TRBD2	TRBV11-3	NA	TGTGCCAGCAGCTTAGGCGGGGGCACCGGGGAGCTGTTTTTT	CASSLGGGTGELFF
TRBJ1-3	NA	TRBV9	NA	TGTGCCAGCAGCGTAGGGACTCGCGGAAACACCATATATTTT	CASSVGTRGNTIYF
TRBJ2-1	NA	TRBV7-2	NA	TGTGCCAGCAGCTTACGGAGCCATGAGCAGTTCTTC	CASSLRSHEQFF
TRBJ2-1	TRBD2	TRBV7-2	few	TGTGCCAGCAGCGTTACTAGCGGGAGGAACAATGAGCAGTTCTTC	CASSVTSGRNNEQFF
TRBJ1-2	NA	TRBV6-1	NA	TGTGCCAGCAGTGGACAGTTTAGCTACACCTTC	CASSGQFSYTF
TRBJ1-1	NA	TRBV28	NA	TGTGCCAGCAGCCCCGGGACGGCGGGGAAGGAGACTGAAGCTTTCTTT	CASSPGTAGKETEAFF
TRBJ2-5	TRBD1	TRBV5-1	NA	TGCGCCAGCAGCTCGGGACAGATTCAAGAGACCCAGTACTTC	CASSSGQIQETQYF
TRBJ1-6	TRBD1	TRBV4-1	NA	TGCGCCAGCAGCCAAGTGGGGACAGGGAAAAGGAATTCACCCCTCCACTTT	CASSQVGTGKRNSPLHF
TRBJ2-2	TRBD1	TRBV7-9	once	TGTGCCAGCAGCTTCGGACAGGGGGCAACCGGGGAGCTGTTTTTT	CASSFGQGATGELFF
TRBJ1-2	TRBD1	TRBV9	NA	TGTGCCAGCAGCGGGGGGTATTCCAGGGGGCTTAACTATGGCTACACCTTC	CASSGGYSRGLNYGYTF
TRBJ1-2	TRBD1	TRBV7-9	NA	TGTGCCAGCAGCTTACCTCGGACAGGGGATTATGGCTACACCTTC	CASSLPRTGDYGYTF
TRBJ1-2	TRBD1	TRBV7-2	NA	TGTGCCAGCAGCTCCAGATGGGACAGGGGGAGTTATGGCTACACCTTC	CASSSRWDRGSYGYTF
TRBJ1-5	NA	TRBV19	NA	TGTGCCAGTAGTATAGATCTGGGAGGGAATAGCAATCAGCCCCAGCATTTT	CASSIDLGGNSNQPQHF
TRBJ1-5	TRBD1	TRBV4-3	NA	TGCGCCAGCAGCCAAGAAAACACGGGGGGACAGGGGCGGAATCAGCCCCAGCATTTT	CASSQENTGGQGRNQPQHF
TRBJ2-7	NA	TRBV2	NA	TGTGCCAGCAGGTGGGGGCTACTAGGGGAGCAGTACTTC	CASRWGLLGEQYF
TRBJ2-7	TRBD1	TRBV5-1	NA	TGCGCCAGCAGCTCGGACAGACAGGGCACCGAGCAGTACTTC	CASSSDRQGTEQYF
TRBJ2-7	NA	TRBV20-1	NA	TGCAGTGCCACGACAGAATACGAGCAGTACTTC	CSATTEYEQYF